These 13 T cell receptor beta chains share one sample of origin, sequenced in a study of blood T cell repertoires in COVID-19. Using immunoSEQ multiplex PCR, the repertoire was profiled, and TCRdb retains in-frame clones only, with some absent. Here the sample spans around 220,000 clones, about 90% being singletons. The specimen sequenced was peripheral blood. These receptors originate from a man aged 35 to 55 with active or convalescent COVID-19.

This chain connects TRBV6-2 or TRBV6-3 to TRBJ2-7, with 9 bases matching TRBD2. J lost 2 bases, V lost 0 bases, and 5 bases had no gene match. CDR1 MNHEY and CDR2 SVGEGT come from the germline V gene. The CDR3 runs 16 residues. The CDR3 nucleotides are TGTGCCAGCAGTTACTCGTTGGAGCGGGGGGCCTACGAGCAGTACTTC. It encodes CASSYSLERGAYEQYF.

The CDR3 loop is CASSFKAQGAKGPNSPLHF. CDR3 coding DNA: TGCGCCAGCAGTTTTAAAGCACAGGGGGCCAAAGGTCCTAATTCACCCCTCCACTTT. The V gene is TRBV10-1, the J gene TRBJ1-6; 9 bases fit TRBD1. Trimming cost V 5 bases and J 6 bases; bases outside gene matches: 17. CDR3 length: 19 residues. Per the germline V gene, CDR1 is WNHNN and CDR2 is SYGVQD (reference sequence).

V and J are TRBV28 and TRBJ1-1; D might be TRBD1 (5 bases). V lost 10 bases and J lost 0, with 9 bases in between. CDR1 MDHEN and CDR2 SYDVKM come from the germline V gene. The CDR3 has 12 amino acids. The CDR3 is CATRTLNTEAFF. The CDR3, as DNA: TGTGCCACCCGGACATTGAACACTGAAGCTTTCTTT.

The rearrangement links TRBV18 to TRBJ1-2, with 9 nucleotides matching TRBD1. The CDR3 runs 16 residues. Germline V gene lookup returns CDR1 KGHSH and CDR2 LQKENI. Trimming at V came to 4 bases and at J to 4 bases, leaving 10 bases not matched to a gene. CDR3 sequence: CASSLVEQGALYGYTF. The CDR3, as DNA: TGTGCCAGCTCACTGGTTGAACAGGGGGCCCTCTATGGCTACACCTTC.

The rearrangement joins TRBV28 to TRBJ1-4; 9 nucleotides align to TRBD1. Unmatched junction bases numbered 7, after V lost 6 bases and J lost 5 bases. The germline V gene encodes CDR1 MDHEN and CDR2 SYDVKM. The CDR3 extends over 15 amino acids. CDR3 protein: CASSPLGTGNEKLFF. The CDR3 DNA sequence: TGTGCCAGCAGCCCGCTCGGGACAGGGAATGAAAAACTGTTTTTT.

The V gene is TRBV5-4, the J gene TRBJ1-1; TRBD1 matches at 10 bases. Germline CDR1 reads SGHNT; CDR2 reads YYREEE (reference sequence). J gave up 5 bases and V 4 bases, and 11 bases lay outside the gene matches. The CDR3 contains 16 residues. CDR3 DNA: TGTGCCAGCAGCCCAGGGTGGGACAGGGGATGGACTGAAGCTTTCTTT. Its protein is CASSPGWDRGWTEAFF. The variable domain in full, with the rest retrieved from reference TRBV5-4 and TRBJ1-1, is ETGVTQSPTHLIKTRGQQVTLRCSSQSGHNTVSWYQQALGQGPQFIFQYYREEENGRGNFPPRFSGLQFPNYSSELNVNALELDDSALYLCASSPGWDRGWTEAFFGQGTRLTVV.

The chain employs TRBV3-1 (or the pseudogene TRBV3-2) and TRBJ1-6; 7 positions match TRBD1. Germline CDR1 is LGHDT and CDR2 is YNNKEL (reference sequence). The length of the CDR3 is 16 residues. Losses at the gene ends were 5 bases for V and 14 bases for J; bases not matched to a gene: 18. The CDR3 loop reads CASSEKGTARAGALHF. DNA of the CDR3: TGTGCCAGCAGCGAAAAAGGGACAGCCCGGGCAGGAGCCCTCCACTTT.

The DNA of the CDR3 is TGTGCCAGCAGCTTTTGGACAGGGAGGCTGAATGGCTACACCTTC. Translated: CASSFWTGRLNGYTF. V is TRBV5-6 and J is TRBJ1-2; 8 nucleotides agree with TRBD1. Germline CDR1 and CDR2: SGHDT and YYEEEE. CDR3 size: 15 residues. The junction had 9 bases not matched to a gene; V was cut back by 2 bases and J by 6 bases.

The count of this clone is one. The gene calls are TRBV4-2 and TRBJ2-3, with D possibly being TRBD1 (5 bases). Germline values: CDR1 LGHNA, CDR2 YNFKEQ. Between the trimmed V and J ends, which lost 0 bases and 0 bases, there was a span of 13 bases. The CDR3 runs 17 residues. CDR3 residues: CASSQEVGLQSTDTQYF. CDR3 coding DNA: TGTGCCAGCAGCCAAGAGGTGGGGCTCCAAAGCACAGATACGCAGTATTTT.

V usage is TRBV10-2 and J usage is TRBJ1-5, with D maybe TRBD1 (6 bases). Germline V lookup: CDR1 WSHSY, CDR2 SAAADI. The CDR3 runs to 14 residues. Trimming took off 8 bases at V and 7 bases at J, with 18 bases between the two ends. The CDR3 sequence is CASSLVNRDQPQHF. The CDR3 DNA reads TGCGCCAGCTCACTTGTAAACAGGGACCAGCCCCAGCATTTT.

J is TRBJ1-6 and V is TRBV5-4; 8 bases map to TRBD1. Germline CDR1 reads SGHNT; CDR2 reads YYREEE (reference sequence). The ends lost 4 bases at V and 9 bases at J; junction bases unmatched: 3. This CDR3 spans 13 amino acids. The CDR3 is CASSLDRGSPLHF. The DNA for the CDR3 is TGTGCCAGCAGCCTTGACAGGGGTTCACCCCTCCACTTT.

This chain links TRBV6-5 with TRBJ1-1; tentative D call: TRBD1 (5 bases). CDR1 is MNHEY and CDR2 is SVGAGI in the germline V gene. This CDR3 contains 11 residues. The CDR3 DNA reads TGTGCTTCGCGGGGGGGCACTGAAGCTTTCTTT. Encoded protein: CASRGGTEAFF.

The DNA of the CDR3 is TGTGCCAGCAGCTTAAAAGGCAGGGCAACTACGCAGTATTTT. This codes for CASSLKGRATTQYF. The rearrangement joins TRBV7-3 to TRBJ2-3; maybe TRBD1 (5 bases). V was clipped by 1 base and J by 8 bases, with 13 bases between them. This CDR3 has 14 residues. Germline loops: CDR1 SGHTA, CDR2 FQGTGA.